This T cell receptor (beta chain) was retrieved from a study of T cell responses to AZD1222 COVID-19 vaccine. From germline, CDR1 is SGHVS and CDR2 FQNEAQ. This CDR3 has 15 amino acids. V dropped 3 bases and J dropped 0; count of bases not matched to a gene: 4. Sequencing was performed with immunoSEQ multiplex PCR; in TCRdb, only in-frame clones are kept and a portion is missing. This sample has about 97,000 clones, with about 88% found just once. Findings and limits, study-wide: Repertoires were obtained solely post-peak T cell response.

For this clone: What it recognizes is unknown.

The sample here was peripheral blood, taken on day 0 of AZD1222 vaccination. This clonotype was obtained from an adult in good health. V is TRBV7-8 and J is TRBJ2-7; 8 bases fit TRBD2. The CDR3 reads CASSFTSGLSYEQYF. DNA for the CDR3: TGTGCCAGCAGCTTCACTAGCGGACTCTCCTACGAGCAGTACTTC.